The text below deals with one T cell receptor (beta chain). As yet, its antigen is unknown. This specimen belongs to a study of CXCR3-negative and CXCR3-positive naive CD8 T cells. The CDR3 loop spans 16 amino acids. Per the germline V gene, CDR1 is MNHEY and CDR2 is SVGEGT. The libraries of TRB cDNA were prepared using 5' RACE with UMI labels. TCRdb reprocessed the 5' RACE reads and reports one entry per CDR3 protein, with no DNA. The sample shows 90,000 to 100,000 distinct CDR3 sequences, and about 1% sits with its ten largest clones. The naive CD8+ gate required CD45RO-CCR7+CD27+CD95- phenotype. Study-wide results and caveats: In CXCR3-positive naive cells, the TRB CDR3s were more hydrophobic than in CXCR3-negative naive cells.

The TCR originated in a human donor in good health. Some clones in this sample may be carry-over from other donors' samples. The chain recombines TRBV6-2 or TRBV6-3 with TRBJ2-2; TCRdb selects TRBD1, and the lack of DNA leaves this call unchecked. The source material was naive CXCR3+ CD8+ T cells from blood. This sample's subset: CD45RO-CCR7+CD27+CD95- naive CD8+ T cells expressing CXCR3 (TNR3+). The CDR3 sequence: CASGRRAEANTGELFF.